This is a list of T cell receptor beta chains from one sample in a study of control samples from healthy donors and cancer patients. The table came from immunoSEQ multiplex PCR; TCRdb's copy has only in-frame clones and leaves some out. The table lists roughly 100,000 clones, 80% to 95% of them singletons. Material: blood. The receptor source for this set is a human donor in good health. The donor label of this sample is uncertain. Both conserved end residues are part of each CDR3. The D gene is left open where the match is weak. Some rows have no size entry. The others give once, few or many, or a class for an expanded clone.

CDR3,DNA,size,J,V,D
CASSLKSGGGAGANVLTF,TGTGCCAGCAGCTTAAAAAGCGGGGGGGGCGCTGGGGCCAACGTCCTGACTTTC,once,TRBJ2-6,TRBV5-4,TRBD2
CASSVDRGLHTDTQYF,TGTGCCAGCAGCGTGGACCGCGGACTTCACACAGATACGCAGTATTTT,-,TRBJ2-3,TRBV9,-
CAISDRGQKDEKLFF,TGTGCCATCAGTGATAGGGGACAGAAAGATGAAAAACTGTTTTTT,-,TRBJ1-4,TRBV10-3,TRBD1
CSAKTGSEQYF,TGCAGTGCTAAGACAGGTTCCGAGCAGTACTTC,-,TRBJ2-7,TRBV20-1,-
CASSVRGNLTDTQYF,TGTGCCAGCAGCGTGAGGGGAAACCTAACAGATACGCAGTATTTT,-,TRBJ2-3,TRBV6-5,-
CASLPTGKGNQPQHF,TGTGCCAGTCTCCCAACAGGGAAGGGCAATCAGCCCCAGCATTTT,-,TRBJ1-5,TRBV19,-
CASSLAGELFF,TGTGCCAGCAGCTTAGCCGGGGAGCTGTTTTTT,-,TRBJ2-2,TRBV7-9,-
CATSVGDSEEYTQYF,TGTGCCACCAGTGTCGGGGACTCCGAGGAGTATACGCAGTATTTT,-,TRBJ2-3,TRBV24-1,-
CASSLAGSHQPQHF,TGTGCCAGCAGCTTGGCAGGGTCCCATCAGCCCCAGCATTTT,-,TRBJ1-5,TRBV5-8,-
CASSSNRVITEAFF,TGTGCCAGCAGTTCGAACAGGGTAATCACTGAAGCTTTCTTT,once,TRBJ1-1,TRBV27,-
CASSAPLRVGNEQFF,TGTGCCAGCAGCGCCCCCTTGAGGGTCGGCAATGAGCAGTTCTTC,-,TRBJ2-1,TRBV7-8,-
CASSPRTGEAFF,TGTGCCAGCTCACCACGGACGGGAGAAGCTTTCTTT,-,TRBJ1-1,TRBV18,-
CATRAGGVQETQYF,TGTGCCACCAGGGCCGGGGGAGTTCAAGAGACCCAGTACTTC,few,TRBJ2-5,TRBV15,-
CASTLGGGAEAFF,TGTGCCAGCACCCTGGGAGGAGGGGCTGAAGCTTTCTTT,-,TRBJ1-1,TRBV5-5,-
CAWSFSEKLFF,TGTGCCTGGAGTTTTAGCGAAAAACTGTTTTTT,-,TRBJ1-4,TRBV30,-
CASSPGQGPYEQYF,TGTGCCAGCAGCCCGGGACAGGGACCCTACGAGCAGTACTTC,-,TRBJ2-7,TRBV5-4,TRBD1
CASSPTRNYGYTF,TGTGCCAGTAGTCCGACCAGAAACTATGGCTACACCTTC,-,TRBJ1-2,TRBV19,-
CASGPANTGELFF,TGTGCCAGCGGGCCCGCGAACACCGGGGAGCTGTTTTTT,-,TRBJ2-2,TRBV2,-
CATLPQGPNYGYTF,TGCGCCACCCTCCCCCAGGGACCTAACTATGGCTACACCTTC,-,TRBJ1-2,TRBV10-2,-
CASSLGQGRDYGYTF,TGTGCCAGCAGCTTAGGACAGGGTCGGGACTATGGCTACACCTTC,-,TRBJ1-2,TRBV9,TRBD1
CASSPRGGQETQYF,TGTGCCAGCAGCCCCCGGGGGGGCCAAGAGACCCAGTACTTC,-,TRBJ2-5,TRBV11-3,TRBD2
CATHTQENTGELFF,TGTGCCACCCACACACAGGAGAACACCGGGGAGCTGTTTTTT,-,TRBJ2-2,TRBV7-8,-
CAISGGDGTEAFF,TGTGCCATCAGTGGTGGGGACGGGACTGAAGCTTTCTTT,-,TRBJ1-1,TRBV10-3,-
CASSQDKGLAYEQFF,TGCGCCAGCAGCCAAGATAAGGGACTAGCCTACGAGCAGTTCTTC,-,TRBJ2-1,TRBV4-3,TRBD2
CASSVRTGGDTQYF,TGTGCCAGCAGCGTAAGGACTGGTGGAGATACGCAGTATTTT,-,TRBJ2-3,TRBV9,-